A single sample gave rise to the 11 T cell receptor beta chains below, sequenced in a study of shared clonotypes between healthy human individuals. Sequenced by immunoSEQ multiplex PCR; TCRdb stores in-frame clones only, minus some. This sample has 2 million to 2.5 million clones, with roughly 95% found just once. The sequenced sample was naive CD4+ T cells sorted from blood. Subset here: CD45RA+ positively selected. The source is a man younger than 35 in good health.

J is TRBJ2-3 and V is TRBV4-1; D may correspond to TRBD1 or TRBD2 (5 bases each). This CDR3 comprises 15 residues. Germline V gives CDR1 MGHRA, CDR2 YSYEKL. Trimming removed 7 bases at V and 0 bases at J, with 14 bases between. CDR3 bases: TGCGCCAGCACCCCAAGGGGCGGGAGCACAGATACGCAGTATTTT. This encodes CASTPRGGSTDTQYF.

The J gene is TRBJ1-1, the V gene TRBV30, with no clear D. V gave up 1 base and J gave up 4 bases, with 10 bases separating them. Germline V gene lookup returns CDR1 GTSNPN and CDR2 SVGIG (reference sequence). The CDR3 consists of 13 residues. The CDR3 bases are TGTGCCTGGAGTGGAGGTGGAGTCACTGAAGCTTTCTTT. Translating it yields CAWSGGGVTEAFF.

The chain carries TRBV25-1 and TRBJ2-7; 10 bases line up with TRBD1. The V segment lost 4 bases and the J segment 2 bases; nucleotides outside the gene matches: 5. The V gene's germline CDR1 is MGHDK and CDR2 SYGVNS. The CDR3 contains 15 residues. CDR3 sequence reads: CASSVGTGVAYEQYF. CDR3 coding DNA: TGTGCCAGCAGTGTGGGGACAGGGGTAGCCTACGAGCAGTACTTC.

The chain recombines TRBV6-1 with TRBJ2-5; tentatively, D is TRBD1 (5 bases). The DNA end favors TRBJ2-7, so the J call may be wrong. There are 14 residues in the CDR3. From germline, CDR1 is MNHNS and CDR2 SASEGT. CDR3 nucleotides: TGTGCCAGCAGTGAAGTTGGCAGGGCGAACGAGCAGTACTTC. It translates to CASSEVGRANEQYF.

The chain has TRBV4-1 and TRBJ1-2; no clear D. Germline CDR1 reads MGHRA; CDR2 reads YSYEKL. V was pared by 1 base and J by 8 bases, with 14 bases between. The CDR3 is made up of 14 amino acids. This chain's CDR3 is CASSQAWVIEGYTF. CDR3 coding DNA: TGCGCCAGCAGCCAAGCATGGGTAATTGAAGGCTACACCTTC.

The V gene is TRBV6-5, the J gene TRBJ2-7; D is unclear. The germline gives CDR1 MNHEY, CDR2 SVGAGI. The CDR3 contains 15 residues. V dropped 2 bases and J dropped 5 bases, with 16 bases sitting between them. The CDR3: CASSYKGPTFDEQYF. The CDR3 DNA sequence: TGTGCCAGCAGTTACAAAGGGCCCACCTTTGACGAGCAGTACTTC.

V usage is TRBV5-5 and J usage is TRBJ2-3; D gene ambiguous. In germline, CDR1 is SGHKS, CDR2 YYEKEE (reference sequence). The CDR3 runs to 14 residues. V was clipped by 0 bases and J by 2 bases, with 7 bases between them. CDR3 sequence reads: CASSLEAATDTQYF. The CDR3 coding sequence is TGTGCCAGCAGCTTGGAGGCGGCCACAGATACGCAGTATTTT.

The chain couples TRBV5-1 to TRBJ2-1; 13 bases are a match to TRBD2. V was clipped by 4 bases and J by 7 bases; unmatched bases: 8. CDR1 is SGHRS, CDR2 YFSETQ, per germline. This CDR3 has 16 residues. The CDR3 is CASSNGLAGVFNEQFF. CDR3 sequence (DNA): TGCGCCAGCAGCAACGGACTAGCGGGAGTATTTAATGAGCAGTTCTTC.

The rearrangement uses TRBV9 and TRBJ1-2, with 7 nucleotides matching TRBD1. Germline assignment: CDR1 SGDLS and CDR2 YYNGEE. V shed 3 bases, J shed 2 bases, and the junction held 10 bases outside the gene matches. The CDR3 covers 16 residues. This CDR3 reads CASSDPSGGGNYGYTF. The CDR3 DNA reads as TGTGCCAGCAGCGACCCTTCGGGAGGGGGCAACTATGGCTACACCTTC.

The rearrangement joins TRBV18 to TRBJ2-4; TRBD1 matches 11 bases. CDR1 and CDR2 from the germline V gene are KGHSH and LQKENI. With V trimmed by 4 bases and J by 8 bases, 10 bases remained unmatched. The CDR3 covers 16 residues. The CDR3 nucleotides are TGTGCCAGCTCACGCGATAGGACAGGGGGCATTGACATTCAGTACTTC. Protein: CASSRDRTGGIDIQYF.

Note on this clone: The identical CDR3 is also encoded by other nucleotide sequences in the sample. The genes are TRBV11-2 and TRBJ2-2; perhaps TRBD2 as D (5 bases). Between the trimmed V and J ends, which lost 2 bases and 2 bases, there was a span of 9 bases. Germline V gives CDR1 SGHAT, CDR2 FQNNGV. This CDR3 comprises 15 residues. The CDR3 spells CASSLSGINTGELFF. CDR3 sequence (DNA): TGTGCCAGCAGCTTAAGCGGAATAAACACCGGGGAGCTGTTTTTT.